This T cell receptor beta chain originates from a study of blood T cell repertoires in COVID-19. Study-wide context: Sites in the United States, Italy and Spain provided acute and convalescent COVID-19 samples.

CDR1 is MDHEN and CDR2 is SYDVKM in the germline V gene. Trimming shortened V by 2 bases and J by 4 bases, and 5 bases separated the two germline ends. This CDR3 contains 13 residues. Profiled with immunoSEQ multiplex PCR; TCRdb holds only in-frame clones, not every one. The sample contains 200,000 to 250,000 clones, around 90% of which appear only once. The TCR was taken from a man aged 25 to 45 who had been exposed to COVID-19. Sequencing was done on a sample of PBMCs or T cells enriched from blood (not recorded which). The chain employs TRBV28 and TRBJ1-4; no firm D call. The chain's CDR3 is CASSLGVNEKLFF. In DNA, the CDR3 is TGTGCCAGCAGTTTAGGAGTTAATGAAAAACTGTTTTTT. The full variable domain, its missing parts supplied by reference TRBV28 and TRBJ1-4, is DVKVTQSSRYLVKRTGEKVFLECVQDMDHENMFWYRQDPGLGLRLIYFSYDVKMKEKGDIPEGYSVSREKKERFSLILESASTNQTSMYLCASSLGVNEKLFFGSGTQLSVL.